This entry is about one T cell receptor (beta chain). No antigen is known for it. No base-level quality is on record; no much larger clone is a single base apart. The source of the sample is a study of blood T cell repertoires in COVID-19 (dated by TCRdb to the early 2020s). Background for the entire study: Collaborator samples came from the United States, Italy and Spain and covered acute and convalescent phases of COVID-19. Subjects who had been exposed to COVID-19, were actively infected with it, or had recovered from it provided the deeply sampled blood TCRbeta repertoires that made up the dataset. HLA class I and class II types, where available, came from metadata supplied by the sample provider rather than from assay-based typing. The samples were drawn from the first 160 participants of the ongoing ImmuneRACE study and from more than 1,000 subjects provided by 6 global collaborators. The sample metadata nearly always contained a de-identified subject ID, COVID-19 status, age in years and sex. The repertoires were released in a freely available public database intended as a resource for research on the immune response to SARS-CoV-2. The prospective study material was composed of cDNA or gDNA derived from T cells, B-cell-depleted T cells, or PBMCs. The paper as a whole reports these results and caveats: The amount of clinical and demographic metadata varied by source and participant and was provided uncurated.

TCRbeta CDR3 regions were amplified from genomic DNA by means of the immunoSEQ Assay, a bias-controlled multiplex PCR. In the paper's pipeline: The number of nucleated cells in each sample was estimated from the amplification of reference gene primers within the assay. To quantify the absolute abundance of each unique TCRbeta CDR3 rearrangement, sequence reads were collapsed and filtered. Productive Simpson clonality was computed per sample as the square root of Simpson's diversity index over productive rearrangements. Drawn from immuneACCESS, this table holds only the in-frame rearrangements with V and J called that TCRdb kept. Clones are partly lost; checked studies trace under half to an unresolved V gene and leave the rest unexplained. That table supplies the V and J calls and clone size; D and trimming were determined from the DNA. The sample records approximately 350,000 clones, roughly 90% of which are singletons. 3% of the sample lies in the top ten.

The trim is 4 bases for V and 8 bases for J, with a gap of 12 bases between the germline ends. The cysteine opens and the phenylalanine closes a CDR3 of 12 amino acids. Left in the record is the CDR3 DNA by itself, 36 bases read in frame from the first base. Per the germline V gene, SGDLS is the CDR1 and YYNGEE is the CDR2. One collaborating source in Seattle enrolled patients while the patients were actively infected and followed the patients over time throughout the course of disease. Collaborating institutions collected whole blood in K2EDTA tubes following their own protocols. For TCRbeta analysis, collaborator samples were shipped as frozen whole blood, as isolated PBMCs, or as DNA extracted from either sample type.

The sequencing input was peripheral blood. The chain was built from TRBV9 and TRBJ1-2, with the D gene uncertain. This TCR was sampled from a woman aged 30 to 39 with COVID-19, enrolled during active disease. The CDR3 corresponds to CASSSFVVGYTF. DNA sequence: TGTGCCAGCAGCTCGTTCGTCGTGGGCTACACCTTC.